This passage covers 8 T cell receptor beta chains from one sample sequenced in a study of cytomegalovirus exposure and HLA in healthy donors. The PCR made use of 60 Vbeta and 13 Jbeta primers. Data came from immunoSEQ multiplex PCR; TCRdb stores just in-frame clones and leaves some out. The sample holds more than 95,000 clones, nearly 80% seen once. The material sequenced was PBMCs. The receptors shown here come from a man aged 55 to 70 in good health and CMV-seropositive.

The chain employs TRBV6-5 and TRBJ1-2, with TRBD1 matching 9 bases. CDR3 length equals 15 residues. V shed 5 bases and J 7 bases; nucleotides not matched to a gene: 11. The germline V gene has CDR1 MNHEY and CDR2 SVGAGI. CDR3 residues: CASSPQQGALGGYTF. In DNA form, the CDR3 reads TGTGCCAGCAGTCCCCAACAGGGGGCGCTTGGTGGCTACACCTTC.

The chain has TRBV9 and TRBJ1-4, with TRBD1 matching over 10 bases. Germline CDR1 and CDR2: SGDLS and YYNGEE. The CDR3 has 16 residues. Unmatched junction bases numbered 3, after V lost 0 bases and J lost 4 bases. For the CDR3, the DNA is TGTGCCAGCAGCGTAGGGGGGACAGGGGTTAATGAAAAACTGTTTTTT. It yields the protein CASSVGGTGVNEKLFF.

CDR3 residues: CASSDRQGKGIQETQYF. The CDR3 region has the DNA TGTGCCAGCAGTGATAGGCAGGGAAAGGGCATCCAAGAGACCCAGTACTTC. V gene TRBV2 combines with J gene TRBJ2-5; possible D gene TRBD1, 5 bases. With 3 bases removed from V and 1 base from J, the gap between germline ends came to 18 bases. CDR1 and CDR2 from the germline V gene are SNHLY and FYNNEI. The CDR3 spans 17 residues.

The chain employs TRBV5-6 and TRBJ2-7; 15 positions match TRBD2. In germline, CDR1 is SGHDT, CDR2 YYEEEE. J lost 12 bases, V lost 3 bases, and 7 bases had no gene match. The CDR3 runs 14 residues. The CDR3 protein is CASSSGLAGGEAYF. CDR3 nucleotide sequence: TGTGCCAGCAGCTCTGGACTAGCGGGGGGGGAAGCGTACTTC.

The sample holds one count of this clone. This rearrangement joins TRBV5-6 to TRBJ2-1; the match to TRBD1 covers 7 bases. The V gene's germline CDR1 is SGHDT and CDR2 YYEEEE. CDR3 length equals 15 residues. V was clipped by 3 bases and J by 1 base; unmatched bases: 4. The CDR3 coding sequence is TGTGCCAGCAGCTACTTACAGGGGTCCTACAATGAGCAGTTCTTC. This codes for CASSYLQGSYNEQFF.

V usage is TRBV10-1 and J usage is TRBJ2-1; TRBD2 matches at 8 bases. Trimming took 5 bases from V and 1 from J; bases not matched to a gene: 1. The CDR3 extends over 14 amino acids. The germline V gene encodes CDR1 WNHNN and CDR2 SYGVQD (reference sequence). This CDR3 is CASSQRGSYNEQFF. The CDR3 DNA reads as TGCGCCAGCAGTCAGCGGGGGTCCTACAATGAGCAGTTCTTC.

The chain has TRBV2 and TRBJ2-3, with 15 bases aligning to TRBD2. The V gene end was trimmed by 6 bases and the J gene end by 9 bases; junction bases not matched to a gene: 4. The germline V gene encodes CDR1 SNHLY and CDR2 FYNNEI. CDR3 length: 14 amino acids. The CDR3 sequence: CASSGTSGGLTQYF. The CDR3 nucleotides read TGTGCCAGCAGCGGGACTAGCGGGGGGCTGACGCAGTATTTT.

This chain joins TRBV5-1 and TRBJ1-1; tentatively, D is TRBD1 (5 bases). This CDR3 spans 15 amino acids. Trimming took 5 bases from V and 4 from J, leaving 18 bases between them. CDR1 and CDR2 (germline): SGHRS, YFSETQ. The CDR3 spells CASRKLGPQGTEAFF. The CDR3 nucleotides read TGCGCCAGCAGGAAGCTGGGGCCCCAGGGCACTGAAGCTTTCTTT. The full variable domain, its missing parts supplied by reference TRBV5-1 and TRBJ1-1, is KAGVTQTPRYLIKTRGQQVTLSCSPISGHRSVSWYQQTPGQGLQFLFEYFSETQRNKGNFPGRFSGRQFSNSRSEMNVSTLELGDSALYLCASRKLGPQGTEAFFGQGTRLTVV.